The 32 T cell receptor beta chains presented below share a single source sample, sequenced in a study of OX40 agonist ivuxolimab in advanced cancers. Receptors were amplified or captured by the immunoSEQ multiplex PCR assay. This is the immuneACCESS table as TCRdb keeps it, with only in-frame sequences that have V and J called. A part of the clones is gone; compared with another copy, unresolved V genes explain less than half, and the rest is unexplained. This sample comprises fewer than 65,000 clones, around 82% of them detected only once. The ten largest make up roughly 3.7% of the sample. The material sequenced was CD4+ or CD8+ T cells sorted from blood, taken in a trial of the OX40 agonist ivuxolimab. The source is an adult with an advanced solid tumor such as melanoma, head and neck, liver or kidney cancer.

The V call is TRBV5-5, the J call TRBJ1-2; D remains unclear. Trimming stripped 2 bases from V and 1 base from J, with 9 bases between. This CDR3 is 14 amino acids long. Germline V gene sequence: CDR1 SGHKS, CDR2 YYEKEE (reference sequence). CDR3 sequence (DNA): TGTGCCAGCAGCTTAAGAGGGCTTAACTATGGCTACACCTTC. This encodes CASSLRGLNYGYTF.

This chain's CDR3 is CASSFDTNPYGYTF. CDR3 nucleotides: TGTGCCAGCAGCTTTGACACCAACCCCTATGGCTACACCTTC. This rearrangement joins TRBV7-9 to TRBJ1-2; D call uncertain. Germline CDR1 reads SEHNR; CDR2 reads FQNEAQ (reference sequence). CDR3 length equals 14 residues. Trimming shortened V by 3 bases and J by 4 bases, and 12 bases separated the two germline ends.

The gene calls are TRBV12-1 and TRBJ1-2; TRBD1, the D gene given by the table, was not confirmed from the DNA. TRBV12-1 is an annotated pseudogene. The CDR3 consists of 16 residues. The CDR3 region has the DNA TGTGCCAGCAGCTTTCAACGCAGACAGCAAACCTATGGCTACACCTTC. Protein product: CASSFQRRQQTYGYTF.

V gene TRBV27 combines with J gene TRBJ2-7; 8 bases fit TRBD1. The trim removed 6 bases at V and 4 bases at J, leaving 5 bases unmatched. The germline V gene encodes CDR1 MNHEY and CDR2 SMNVEV (reference sequence). The CDR3 consists of 13 residues. The CDR3 protein is CASRRQGYYEQYF. The CDR3, as DNA: TGTGCCAGCAGGAGACAGGGGTATTACGAGCAGTACTTC.

The chain joins TRBV6-6 to TRBJ2-7; D gene unclear. The CDR3 is 14 amino acids. Trimming pared 7 bases from V and 3 bases from J, leaving 16 bases between. CDR1 and CDR2 from the germline V gene are MNHNY and SVGAGI (reference sequence). CDR3 protein: CASKFGPVGYEQYF. Here the CDR3 DNA reads TGTGCCAGCAAGTTTGGGCCGGTCGGCTACGAGCAGTACTTC.

The CDR3 bases are TGTGCCAGCAGCACCCGGGGGACTAGCGGGGGCAATGAGCAGTTCTTC. Residues: CASSTRGTSGGNEQFF. This chain connects TRBV7-2 to TRBJ2-1; TRBD2 matches at 14 bases. CDR1 SGHTA and CDR2 FQGNSA come from the germline V gene. The CDR3 totals 16 residues. V dropped 5 bases and J dropped 6; count of bases not matched to a gene: 6. The whole variable domain, remainder taken from reference TRBV7-2 and TRBJ2-1, is GAGVSQSPSNKVTEKGKDVELRCDPISGHTALYWYRQSLGQGLEFLIYFQGNSAPDKSGLPSDRFSAERTGGSVSTLTIQRTQQEDSAVYLCASSTRGTSGGNEQFFGPGTRLTVL.

The rearrangement joins TRBV7-9 to TRBJ1-1; no reliable D call. The CDR3 sequence is 11 residues long. V gave up 7 bases and J gave up 7 bases, with 10 bases separating them. Germline V lookup: CDR1 SEHNR, CDR2 FQNEAQ (reference sequence). The CDR3, as DNA: TGTGCCAGCATCCGAGAACGTGAAGCTTTCTTT. Protein sequence: CASIREREAFF.

This chain uses TRBV5-4 with TRBJ2-7; unclear D gene. Between the trimmed V and J ends, which lost 0 bases and 2 bases, there was a span of 12 bases. CDR1 is SGHNT and CDR2 is YYREEE in the germline V gene (reference sequence). The CDR3 totals 15 residues. CDR3 bases: TGTGCCAGCAGCTTGGGGACCGCTATAGCCTACGAGCAGTACTTC. Amino acid sequence: CASSLGTAIAYEQYF.

The genes are TRBV6-6 and TRBJ1-1; no reliable D call. This CDR3 is 15 amino acids long. Per the germline V gene, CDR1 is MNHNY and CDR2 is SVGAGI (reference sequence). V dropped 0 bases and J dropped 0 bases, with 8 bases sitting between them. As DNA, the CDR3 is TGTGCCAGCAGTTACTCGATCTCCGTGAACACTGAAGCTTTCTTT. It encodes CASSYSISVNTEAFF.

The chain couples TRBV19 to TRBJ2-7; D ambiguous. Trimming took 3 bases from V and 4 from J, leaving 13 bases between them. The CDR3 totals 14 residues. The germline V gene has CDR1 LNHDA and CDR2 SQIVND (reference sequence). The CDR3 region has the DNA TGTGCCAGTAGTATCTCGACAAGCAGTTACGAGCAGTACTTC. Protein: CASSISTSSYEQYF. The full variable domain, its missing parts supplied by reference TRBV19 and TRBJ2-7, is DGGITQSPKYLFRKEGQNVTLSCEQNLNHDAMYWYRQDPGQGLRLIYYSQIVNDFQKGDIAEGYSVSREKKESFPLTVTSAQKNPTAFYLCASSISTSSYEQYFGPGTRLTVT.

The chain links TRBV5-4 to TRBJ2-5; 8 nucleotides match TRBD2. Unmatched junction bases numbered 12, after V lost 2 bases and J lost 0 bases. CDR1 SGHNT and CDR2 YYREEE come from the germline V gene (reference sequence). The CDR3 sequence is 18 residues long. In DNA form, the CDR3 reads TGTGCCAGCAGCTTAAGCCTAGCGGGCTGGACGTACCAAGAGACCCAGTACTTC. It specifies CASSLSLAGWTYQETQYF.

The chain carries TRBV6-1 and TRBJ2-7; tentative D call: TRBD2 (6 bases). Trimming shortened V by 4 bases and J by 0 bases, and 10 bases separated the two germline ends. Germline V lookup: CDR1 MNHNS, CDR2 SASEGT. This CDR3 is built from 14 residues. CDR3 in amino acids: CASSVERVSYEQYF. In DNA form, the CDR3 reads TGTGCCAGCAGTGTTGAGCGGGTCTCCTACGAGCAGTACTTC.

The chain recombines TRBV27 with TRBJ1-1, with D maybe TRBD1 (6 bases). V was clipped by 5 bases and J by 0 bases, with 13 bases between them. The CDR3 is 15 residues long. Germline V CDR1 and CDR2: MNHEY, SMNVEV (reference sequence). The DNA for the CDR3 is TGTGCCAGCAGTAAGGGACACCCTTTGAACACTGAAGCTTTCTTT. Amino acids: CASSKGHPLNTEAFF.

This rearrangement joins TRBV6-5 to TRBJ2-1; D might be TRBD1 or TRBD2, each matching 5 bases. The germline V and J ends were trimmed by 6 bases and 8 bases, with 17 bases remaining between them. The CDR3 covers 14 residues. The germline V gene encodes CDR1 MNHEY and CDR2 SVGAGI. The CDR3 loop reads CASRWGLTGDEQFF. For the CDR3, the DNA is TGTGCCAGCAGATGGGGCCTAACCGGGGATGAGCAGTTCTTC.

This clone showed up just once. V is TRBV11-2 and J is TRBJ1-2; 7 bases fit TRBD1. CDR1 is SGHAT and CDR2 is FQNNGV in the germline V gene. The CDR3 extends over 14 amino acids. Trimming at V came to 4 bases and at J to 1 base, leaving 3 bases not matched to a gene. The CDR3 here is CASSSQGFNYGYTF. The CDR3 DNA reads as TGTGCCAGCAGCTCACAGGGGTTTAACTATGGCTACACCTTC.

The genes are TRBV5-1 and TRBJ1-5; unclear D gene. The CDR3 runs to 13 residues. The V and J ends lost 2 bases and 3 bases respectively, with 6 bases between them. Germline V CDR1 and CDR2: SGHRS, YFSETQ. CDR3 in DNA: TGCGCCAGCAGCTTCACCTTCAATCAGCCCCAGCATTTT. It is translated as CASSFTFNQPQHF.

The chain uses TRBV6-1 and TRBJ2-3; 9 nucleotides line up with TRBD1. The CDR3 runs 14 residues. Germline lookup yields CDR1 MNHNS and CDR2 SASEGT. The trim removed 3 bases at V and 8 bases at J, leaving 6 bases unmatched. Here the CDR3 reads CASSEDRGRGTQYF. CDR3 DNA sequence: TGTGCCAGCAGTGAGGACAGGGGAAGGGGTACGCAGTATTTT.

The chain recombines TRBV28 with TRBJ1-2; maybe TRBD1 (6 bases). Per the germline V gene, CDR1 is MDHEN and CDR2 is SYDVKM. The V and J ends lost 8 bases and 8 bases respectively, with 15 bases between them. This CDR3 is 12 amino acids long. The CDR3 reads CASDGGAKGYTF. DNA of the CDR3: TGTGCCAGCGATGGGGGGGCGAAAGGCTACACCTTC.

The sample holds one count of this clone. This sequence joins TRBV6-5 and TRBJ1-3, with D possibly being TRBD1 (6 bases). The CDR3 is made up of 14 amino acids. Germline V gene sequence: CDR1 MNHEY, CDR2 SVGAGI. The V end was cut by 5 bases, the J end by 1 base, with 9 bases between. The CDR3 loop reads CASSARGSGNTIYF. CDR3 bases: TGTGCCAGCAGTGCCAGGGGTTCTGGAAACACCATATATTTT.

DNA for the CDR3: TGTGCCAGCAGCTTGGAGGGACTAGCGGGAGTGGGGGATACGCAGTATTTT. Translation: CASSLEGLAGVGDTQYF. The genes are TRBV5-4 and TRBJ2-3; 14 positions agree with TRBD2. The V and J ends lost 0 bases and 6 bases, in that order; junction bases with no gene match: 6. Germline-derived CDR1 and CDR2 are SGHNT and YYREEE (reference sequence). The CDR3 runs to 17 residues.

This chain joins TRBV6-1 and TRBJ1-5; no firm D call. The V gene's germline CDR1 is MNHNS and CDR2 SASEGT. The length of the CDR3 is 12 residues. V gave up 6 bases and J gave up 3 bases, with 6 bases separating them. Written as DNA, the CDR3 is TGTGCCAGCAGCCAGCACAATCAGCCCCAGCATTTT. It yields the protein CASSQHNQPQHF.

The V and J genes are TRBV11-3 and TRBJ2-7; 7 bases are shared with TRBD2. V was clipped by 4 bases and J by 2 bases; unmatched bases: 8. Looked up from germline, CDR1 is SGHNT and CDR2 is YENEEA. There are 15 residues in the CDR3. CDR3 in amino acids: CASSSGGSGTYEQYF. As DNA, the CDR3 is TGTGCCAGCAGCTCCGGGGGGTCCGGGACCTACGAGCAGTACTTC.

This chain links TRBV6-5 with TRBJ1-1, with D unclear. The germline V gene has CDR1 MNHEY and CDR2 SVGAGI. The CDR3 is 14 amino acids. Trimming pared 5 bases from V and 1 base from J, leaving 11 bases between. The CDR3 loop reads CASSEVWRNTEAFF. The CDR3 region has the DNA TGTGCCAGCAGTGAAGTATGGAGGAACACTGAAGCTTTCTTT.

This clone showed up just once. DNA for the CDR3: TGTGCCAGCTCACCAAGGAACCCGAACAGGGACAGGGGGCCCCTCGAGCAGTACTTC. Its protein is CASSPRNPNRDRGPLEQYF. The J gene is TRBJ2-7, the V gene TRBV18, with 12 positions matching TRBD1. V gave up 2 bases and J gave up 6 bases; unmatched junction bases: 17. This CDR3 spans 19 amino acids. Looked up from germline, CDR1 is KGHSH and CDR2 is LQKENI.

This clone is a singleton in its sample. This sequence joins TRBV7-9 and TRBJ1-1; no clear D. V shed 0 bases and J shed 0 bases, with 14 bases lying between them. Germline CDR1 reads SEHNR; CDR2 reads FQNEAQ (reference sequence). There are 17 residues in the CDR3. CDR3 sequence reads: CASSLASAVIMNTEAFF. CDR3 bases: TGTGCCAGCAGCTTAGCCTCGGCCGTGATAATGAACACTGAAGCTTTCTTT.

This clone was seen a handful of times. The chain recombines TRBV20-1 with TRBJ1-1, with 7 nucleotides matching TRBD1. There are 10 residues in the CDR3. Trimming removed 5 bases from V and 11 bases from J; junction bases left unmatched: 5. Germline CDR1 reads DFQATT; CDR2 reads SNEGSKA (reference sequence). The CDR3 reads CSAWDSGAFF. CDR3 bases: TGCAGTGCTTGGGACAGTGGGGCTTTCTTT.

The rearrangement links TRBV6-1 to TRBJ1-2, with TRBD1 as a possible D gene (5 bases). CDR3 size: 14 residues. Trimming left V 4 bases short and J 4 bases short, with 13 bases between. CDR1 is MNHNS, CDR2 SASEGT, per germline. The CDR3 is CASSVPGNLYGYTF. CDR3 coding DNA: TGTGCCAGCAGTGTCCCAGGGAACCTCTATGGCTACACCTTC.

The V and J genes are TRBV6-5 and TRBJ2-3; 7 bases agree with TRBD2. Trimming removed 8 bases from V and 0 bases from J; junction bases left unmatched: 8. The germline V gene encodes CDR1 MNHEY and CDR2 SVGAGI. The CDR3 length is 15 residues. The CDR3 DNA follows: TGTGCCAGCCTGAGAGCGGGATATAGCACAGATACGCAGTATTTT. Protein sequence: CASLRAGYSTDTQYF.

This chain joins TRBV19 and TRBJ2-7; TRBD1 agrees at 7 bases. Germline loops: CDR1 LNHDA, CDR2 SQIVND (reference sequence). V dropped 4 bases and J dropped 1; count of bases not matched to a gene: 10. The CDR3 sequence is 16 residues long. The CDR3: CASSTWTGRSSYEQYF. CDR3 sequence (DNA): TGTGCCAGTAGTACGTGGACAGGAAGGAGTTCCTACGAGCAGTACTTC.

Points on this clone: The junction departs from the called germline gene at one end, perhaps through a read error. The rearrangement links TRBV7-2 to TRBJ2-5; TRBD2 agrees at 12 bases. Germline V gives CDR1 SGHTA, CDR2 FQGNSA. This CDR3 region has 17 residues. CDR3 in amino acids: CASSLGASGGDQGTQYF. In nucleotides, the CDR3 is TGTGCCAGCAGCTTAGGGGCTAGCGGGGGGGACCAAGGGACCCAGTACTTC.

This chain links TRBV7-2 with TRBJ2-7, with 7 bases that match TRBD1. V was pared by 5 bases and J by 0 bases, with 7 bases of the junction left unmatched. The germline V gene encodes CDR1 SGHTA and CDR2 FQGNSA. The CDR3 runs to 15 residues. The CDR3 reads CASSVQGVVSYEQYF. As DNA, the CDR3 is TGTGCCAGCAGCGTCCAGGGGGTAGTCTCCTACGAGCAGTACTTC.

This chain connects TRBV19 to TRBJ1-1; D not resolved. This CDR3 has 14 residues. The V and J ends lost 0 bases and 1 base respectively, with 6 bases between them. Germline V gives CDR1 LNHDA, CDR2 SQIVND (reference sequence). CDR3 sequence (DNA): TGTGCCAGTAGTATAGATCTCCGGAACACTGAAGCTTTCTTT. It specifies CASSIDLRNTEAFF. Full variable domain (missing parts from reference TRBV19 and TRBJ1-1): DGGITQSPKYLFRKEGQNVTLSCEQNLNHDAMYWYRQDPGQGLRLIYYSQIVNDFQKGDIAEGYSVSREKKESFPLTVTSAQKNPTAFYLCASSIDLRNTEAFFGQGTRLTVV.